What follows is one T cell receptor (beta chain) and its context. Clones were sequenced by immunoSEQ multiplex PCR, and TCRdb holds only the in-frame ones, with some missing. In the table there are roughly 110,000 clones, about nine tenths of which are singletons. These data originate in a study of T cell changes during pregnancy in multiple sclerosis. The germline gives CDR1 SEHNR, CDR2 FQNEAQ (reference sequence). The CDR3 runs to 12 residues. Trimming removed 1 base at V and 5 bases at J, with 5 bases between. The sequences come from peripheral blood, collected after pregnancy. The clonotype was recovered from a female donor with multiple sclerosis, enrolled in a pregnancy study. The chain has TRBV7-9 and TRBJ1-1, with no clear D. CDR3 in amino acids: CASSLDQTEAFF. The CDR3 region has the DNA TGTGCCAGCAGCTTAGACCAGACTGAAGCTTTCTTT.